What follows describes a single TCR beta chain. This clone's antigen is unknown. Base quality data are lacking; no much larger clone is found one base away. The entry originates in a study of shared clonotypes between healthy human individuals (TCRdb year 2020). Concerning the study at large: A couple of women and a few men aged 18 to 49 years were included in the cohort. For each donor, CD4 naive and CD4 memory were each run on three plates, CD8 naive on two plates, and CD8 memory on one plate. The study deeply sequenced blood TCR repertoires of about 5 healthy adults to estimate repertoire size and the extent of clonotype sharing between individuals. To increase sequencing depth and limit assay-specific biases, TCR repertoire library preparation and sequencing were carried out by different laboratories using diverse techniques. Leukapheresis yielded between about 0.85 and 10 billion PBMCs per donor.

TCR CDR3 regions were amplified from genomic DNA by multiplex PCR using the deep immunoSEQ assay. Genomic DNA extracted from each cell subset was distributed evenly over all wells of several immunoSEQ 96-well plates, and each plate served as one replicate. Each replicate PCR for sorted subsets received around 200 ng genomic DNA, equal to roughly 29,000 T cell genomes. The purified libraries were quantified using a Qubit 3.0 fluorometer, sized with a Bioanalyzer 2100, and then quantified again using the KAPA Library Quantification kit. Each immunoSEQ 96-well plate was sequenced on its own single-read 150-cycle Illumina NextSeq 550 flow cell. Turning to the authors' computational methods: Because the immunoSEQ output held only junctional sequences and lacked quality scores, the filtering could not match the filtering applied to full-length reads. Sequences were annotated with PyIR, a Python wrapper for IgBLAST v1.9, and V/J genes and CDR3 were assigned using IMGT germline references. Any read was removed if the V/J assignment was weak (E-value above 1e-6), the CDR3 was missing, or the read contained stop codons, out-of-frame junctions, or ambiguous translated residues. V3J clonotypes were defined as sequences sharing an identical inferred V gene, J gene, and CDR3 amino acid sequence. Percentage overlap between repertoires was computed as shared unique clonotypes divided by the size of the smaller repertoire. Three approaches were used to assess repertoire richness: RTK rarefaction, the Chao1 estimator, and Recon v2.1 estimates of unobserved clonotypes. Generation probabilities were computed with OLGA for all TCRbeta clonotypes obtained by the gDNA method from a few donors. Sourced from immuneACCESS, this table was stored by TCRdb with only in-frame sequences that have V and J called. A share of the clones is absent; for the studies checked, an unresolved V gene accounts for under half, and the remainder has no known explanation. The V and J calls and the clone size are those of that table, but D and trimming were determined from the DNA. In all, the sample holds 1,400,000 or so clones, and 97% to 99% of those were seen once. Under 0.45% of the sample is in the top ten clones.

Here is what the overall study found, with its caveats: Naive subsets generally had larger estimated clonotype richness than memory subsets. Pairwise subsampling led to the expectation that sequencing depth would affect the degree of clonotype sharing among donors. Only blood was sampled, and tissue TCR repertoires likely differ from those in blood. Incomplete sequencing was indicated by rarefaction of sorted-subset datasets, despite the large sequencing depth. Approximately 5% of naive CD4, around 3.5% of naive CD8, around 2.3% of memory CD4, and about 0.4% of memory CD8 clonotypes were shared across four donors. Higher generation probabilities were observed for clonotypes shared by all four sorted-subset donors than for non-shared clonotypes. Because the study included a small number of donors, the genetic and exposure-history diversity represented was limited.

For this chain, trimming is 4 bases at the V end and 3 bases at the J end, and the number of junction bases without a gene match is 14. Based on the germline V gene (reference sequence), the CDR1 and CDR2 sequences are SGHNT and YYREEE. The CDR3 sequence holds 18 residues, the cysteine and phenylalanine included. The retained sequence is limited to the CDR3, 54 bases, with the frame set at the first base. The donors were healthy, HIV-negative adults who had no recently reported acute infections or vaccinations. Every donor was a Caucasian adult residing in Nashville, Tennessee, USA. CD4+ T cells were enriched by magnetic negative selection; naive cells were then positively selected on CD45RA, and the negative fraction formed the memory subset. Blood was obtained by leukapheresis, after which PBMCs were separated by Ficoll-Histopaque density gradient centrifugation and cryopreserved in liquid nitrogen vapor phase. Analytical flow cytometry was used to check the purity and quantity of every magnetically sorted T cell population. Genomic DNA was isolated from each sorted fraction and quantified by UV absorbance on a Nanodrop 2000c.

The sequencing sample was made of naive CD4+ T cells sorted from blood. Sample cell subset or site, as interpreted from the label and publication: CD45RA+ positively selected. The sequence was obtained from a man aged 30-40 years in good health. The chain uses TRBV5-4 and TRBJ2-7, with 12 central nucleotides matching TRBD1. The CDR3 loop reads CASSRDRGRLAGDYEQYF. Read as DNA, the sequence is TGTGCCAGCAGCAGGGACAGGGGGCGGCTAGCGGGAGACTACGAGCAGTACTTC.